This T cell receptor (beta chain) was sequenced for a study of T-cell memory formation after mild COVID-19. V lost 1 base and J lost 1, with 7 bases in between. Germline V gene data show CDR1 as DFQATT and CDR2 as SNEGSKA (reference sequence). CDR3 length: 13 residues. MiXCR, run by TCRdb on the 5' RACE reads, gives a single entry per CDR3 protein. Of around 200,000 distinct CDR3 sequences listed, over 7.5% are singletons. The clonotype comes from a man between 18 and 35 years old who had mild COVID-19 (a few samples of this study predate the infection). Cell type and time point are not known. This chain uses TRBV20-1 with TRBJ1-1, with D perhaps TRBD1 (5 bases). Sample: PBMCs or a T cell subset sorted from them (not recorded which). CDR3 region: CSARGRGNTEAFF. The CDR3 DNA sequence: TGCAGTGCTAGAGGGAGGGGGAACACTGAAGCTTTCTTT.